The text below deals with one TCR beta chain. The data stem from a study of blood T cells in healthy people across ages. For the second PCR, which ran for about 7 to 11 cycles, a sample-barcoded 5' primer and a J-beta primer mix were used. Each CDR3 protein is one row after TCRdb ran MiXCR on the 5' RACE reads. Found here are 1.5 million to 2 million distinct CDR3 sequences, approximately 28% of them singletons; the top ten hold 6.5% to 8.5%. The clonotype comes from a woman younger than 45 in good health. The sample comprised blood.

In DNA form, the CDR3 reads TGTGCCTGGAGGGGAAAGGACGGCGCGGACGAGCAGTACTTC. This codes for CAWRGKDGADEQYF. This chain joins TRBV30 and TRBJ2-7, with no clear D. Trimming removed 3 bases from V and 5 bases from J, with 17 bases in between. This CDR3 is built from 14 residues. The germline gives CDR1 GTSNPN, CDR2 SVGIG (reference sequence).